The 2 T cell receptor beta chains listed next were all sequenced from one sample in a study of blood T cell repertoires in COVID-19. The assay was immunoSEQ multiplex PCR, and TCRdb's table has in-frame clones only and misses some. The data show roughly 250,000 clones, approximately 83% seen once. Sequencing input: peripheral blood. These TCRs come from a person aged 65-85 years with COVID-19, enrolled during active disease.

This chain connects TRBV4-1 to TRBJ1-4; D not resolved. V was pared by 1 base and J by 0 bases, with 6 bases between. This CDR3 is 15 amino acids long. The germline V gene encodes CDR1 MGHRA and CDR2 YSYEKL. The CDR3 is CASSQVTTTNEKLFF. DNA for the CDR3: TGCGCCAGCAGCCAAGTAACTACAACTAATGAAAAACTGTTTTTT.

In this sample, this clone turned up a few times. The CDR3 spells CASSLITANTGELFF. The CDR3 DNA reads as TGCGCCAGCAGCTTGATCACGGCGAACACCGGGGAGCTGTTTTTT. This chain links TRBV5-1 with TRBJ2-2; D not resolved. Trimming pared 1 base from V and 0 bases from J, leaving 7 bases between. Germline CDR1 reads SGHRS; CDR2 reads YFSETQ. This CDR3 has 15 residues.